This passage covers 22 T cell receptor beta chains from one sample sequenced in a study of shared clonotypes between healthy human individuals. The repertoire was sequenced with immunoSEQ multiplex PCR; TCRdb's copy has only in-frame clones and lacks some. The sample has nearly 500,000 clones; about 79% are singletons. Sequenced sample: PBMCs. The receptors here all came from a woman between 35 and 50 years old in good health. Some clones in this sample may be carry-over from other donors' samples.

J is TRBJ1-2 and V is TRBV5-4, with 7 positions matching TRBD1. The germline V gene encodes CDR1 SGHNT and CDR2 YYREEE (reference sequence). The CDR3 loop spans 12 amino acids. Trimming at V came to 4 bases and at J to 7 bases, leaving 4 bases not matched to a gene. The DNA of the CDR3 is TGTGCCAGCAGCCTGACAGGGCTTGGCTACACCTTC. Encoded protein: CASSLTGLGYTF.

This sequence joins TRBV5-4 and TRBJ2-2; possible D gene TRBD1, 5 bases. This CDR3 comprises 15 residues. Germline CDR1 reads SGHNT; CDR2 reads YYREEE (reference sequence). V gave up 1 base and J gave up 1 base, with 8 bases separating them. The CDR3 loop is CASSLSTGNTGELFF. Written as DNA, the CDR3 is TGTGCCAGCAGCTTGTCAACAGGGAACACCGGGGAGCTGTTTTTT.

Only a few counts were recorded for this clone. The gene calls are TRBV25-1 and TRBJ2-2; D remains unclear. This CDR3 has 17 residues. Trimming cost V 3 bases and J 1 base, with 15 bases left between them. Germline V CDR1 and CDR2: MGHDK, SYGVNS. CDR3 in amino acids: CASSDQATQLNTGELFF. Written as DNA, the CDR3 is TGTGCCAGCAGTGATCAAGCCACCCAGTTGAACACCGGGGAGCTGTTTTTT.

This clone was counted a single time. The V and J genes are TRBV6-5 and TRBJ2-2; D is ambiguous. The germline V and J ends were trimmed by 2 bases and 0 bases, with 10 bases remaining between them. Looked up from germline, CDR1 is MNHEY and CDR2 is SVGAGI. This CDR3 comprises 16 residues. The CDR3 is CASSYEAPANTGELFF. In DNA, the CDR3 is TGTGCCAGCAGTTACGAGGCCCCCGCGAACACCGGGGAGCTGTTTTTT.

The chain combines TRBV29-1 with TRBJ2-3; 10 bases map to TRBD2. The V and J ends lost 4 bases and 6 bases, in that order; junction bases with no gene match: 7. This CDR3 has 14 residues. The germline CDR1 and CDR2 sequences are SQVTM and ANQGSEA. The DNA for the CDR3 is TGCAGCGTTGCTGCTAGCGGGAGATGGGATACGCAGTATTTT. Encoded protein: CSVAASGRWDTQYF.

This clone was detected once. The V and J genes are TRBV4-3 and TRBJ1-5; D is uncertain. The CDR3 spans 16 residues. V gave up 0 bases and J gave up 6 bases, with 15 bases separating them. The germline CDR1 and CDR2 sequences are LGHNA and YSLEER. CDR3 sequence reads: CASSQDPDIDRQPQHF. The CDR3 DNA reads TGCGCCAGCAGCCAAGATCCCGACATTGACCGTCAGCCCCAGCATTTT.

V is TRBV4-2 and J is TRBJ2-2; D may be TRBD1 (5 bases). The germline gives CDR1 LGHNA, CDR2 YNFKEQ. CDR3 length equals 15 residues. V lost 0 bases and J lost 3, with 8 bases in between. The CDR3 DNA reads TGTGCCAGCAGCCAAGATGTAGGGGACACCGGGGAGCTGTTTTTT. This gives the protein CASSQDVGDTGELFF.

The chain recombines TRBV30 with TRBJ2-7; possibly TRBD2 for D (6 bases). The germline gives CDR1 GTSNPN, CDR2 SVGIG (reference sequence). V was trimmed by 2 bases and J by 3 bases, leaving 14 bases between them. The CDR3 contains 14 residues. CDR3 sequence (DNA): TGTGCCTGGAGTCCGATGGACTACCACTACGAGCAGTACTTC. Its protein is CAWSPMDYHYEQYF. Filled out from reference TRBV30 and TRBJ2-7, the complete variable domain reads SQTIHQWPATLVQPVGSPLSLECTVEGTSNPNLYWYRQAAGRGLQLLFYSVGIGQISSEVPQNLSASRPQDRQFILSSKKLLLSDSGFYLCAWSPMDYHYEQYFGPGTRLTVT.

The chain has TRBV27 and TRBJ1-1, with a tentative D call TRBD1 (6 bases). Per the germline V gene, CDR1 is MNHEY and CDR2 is SMNVEV (reference sequence). Trimming pared 4 bases from V and 4 bases from J, leaving 10 bases between. The CDR3 length is 13 residues. CDR3 coding DNA: TGTGCCAGCAGTTACAGGGCCCTCACTGAAGCTTTCTTT. It encodes CASSYRALTEAFF.

This chain connects TRBV7-2 to TRBJ1-1; D call uncertain. There are 14 residues in the CDR3. V shed 5 bases and J shed 6 bases, with 16 bases lying between them. CDR1 is SGHTA, CDR2 FQGNSA, per germline. The chain's CDR3 is CASSPDALGPEAFF. The DNA for the CDR3 is TGTGCCAGCAGCCCGGACGCCCTCGGCCCTGAAGCTTTCTTT.

The CDR3 nucleotides are TGTGCCAGCAGGTCGGGACTAGCGGGAGCGTGGGCAGATACGCAGTATTTT. It specifies CASRSGLAGAWADTQYF. The chain employs TRBV2 and TRBJ2-3; 14 bases are a match to TRBD2. The V gene's germline CDR1 is SNHLY and CDR2 FYNNEI. There are 17 residues in the CDR3. Germline trimming cut 6 bases from V and 4 bases from J; bases unmatched to any gene: 9. The full variable domain, rest sourced from reference TRBV2 and TRBJ2-3, is EPEVTQTPSHQVTQMGQEVILRCVPISNHLYFYWYRQILGQKVEFLVSFYNNEISEKSEIFDDQFSVERPDGSNFTLKIRSTKLEDSAMYFCASRSGLAGAWADTQYFGPGTRLTVL.

As for this clone: A single base separates this from a much larger clone, so it may be a read error. The chain carries TRBV28 and TRBJ2-1; 11 positions agree with TRBD2. This CDR3 region has 15 residues. V lost 5 bases and J lost 0; bases outside the gene matches: 0. Germline CDR1 reads MDHEN; CDR2 reads SYDVKM. The CDR3 spells CASSTSGSSYNEQFF. The CDR3 DNA reads as TGTGCCAGCAGTACTAGCGGGAGCTCCTACAATGAGCAGTTCTTC.

The J gene is TRBJ2-3, the V gene TRBV10-1; the D call may be TRBD1 or TRBD2 (5 bases each). The CDR3 consists of 15 residues. V gave up 5 bases and J gave up 2 bases, with 14 bases separating them. Germline V CDR1 and CDR2: WNHNN, SYGVQD (reference sequence). The CDR3 DNA is TGCGCCAGCAGTCAGATCGGGACCCCCACAGATACGCAGTATTTT. Translating gives CASSQIGTPTDTQYF.

The genes are TRBV9 and TRBJ1-1, with D unclear. The CDR3 length is 15 residues. Germline values: CDR1 SGDLS, CDR2 YYNGEE. The ends were cut back, 0 bases at V and 3 bases at J, with 12 bases in the middle. The CDR3 sequence is CASSVDGGSDTEAFF. In DNA, the CDR3 is TGTGCCAGCAGCGTAGATGGAGGGTCGGACACTGAAGCTTTCTTT. Variable domain in full (rest from reference TRBV9 and TRBJ1-1): DSGVTQTPKHLITATGQRVTLRCSPRSGDLSVYWYQQSLDQGLQFLIQYYNGEERAKGNILERFSAQQFPDLHSELNLSSLELGDSALYFCASSVDGGSDTEAFFGQGTRLTVV.

The chain links TRBV27 to TRBJ2-7; maybe TRBD2 (6 bases). Trimming stripped 4 bases from V and 1 base from J, with 11 bases between. Looked up from germline, CDR1 is MNHEY and CDR2 is SMNVEV (reference sequence). The CDR3 has 14 amino acids. The CDR3, as DNA: TGTGCCAGCAGTTCGGGACTTGGGTCCTACGAGCAGTACTTC. Encoded protein: CASSSGLGSYEQYF.

In this sample, this clone turned up a few times. This chain joins TRBV5-4 and TRBJ2-7; weak D call: TRBD2 (5 bases). This CDR3 contains 12 residues. The V and J ends lost 4 bases and 2 bases respectively, with 7 bases between them. Germline assignment: CDR1 SGHNT and CDR2 YYREEE (reference sequence). The CDR3 DNA reads TGTGCCAGCAGCGGGAGAGCCTACGAGCAGTACTTC. This sequence encodes CASSGRAYEQYF.

This chain joins TRBV10-3 and TRBJ2-7, with no clear D. The CDR3 is 12 residues long. Germline V gene lookup returns CDR1 ENHRY and CDR2 SYGVKD. V lost 5 bases and J 7 bases, leaving 12 bases between the germline ends. The CDR3 nucleotides read TGTGCCATCAGTCCAGATATTTGGGAGCAGTACTTC. Its translation: CAISPDIWEQYF.

The chain employs TRBV7-9 and TRBJ2-7, with a possible D match to TRBD1 (6 bases). The CDR3 is 16 residues long. The germline CDR1 and CDR2 sequences are SEHNR and FQNEAQ (reference sequence). Trimming took 5 bases from V and 3 from J, leaving 20 bases between them. This chain's CDR3 is CASSPWGRGKSYEQYF. CDR3 DNA: TGTGCCAGCAGCCCCTGGGGCAGGGGTAAGAGCTACGAGCAGTACTTC.

CDR3 in DNA: TGTGCCAGCAGCTTAGGACTAGCGGGAGGTTCCTACAATGAGCAGTTCTTC. It encodes CASSLGLAGGSYNEQFF. The rearrangement uses TRBV7-9 and TRBJ2-1; TRBD2 matches 13 bases. Germline lookup yields CDR1 SEHNR and CDR2 FQNEAQ (reference sequence). CDR3 length: 17 residues. After removal of 1 base from V and 1 base from J, the junction contained 1 base not matched to a gene.

The V call is TRBV5-4, the J call TRBJ2-7; 12 bases fit TRBD2. The CDR3 contains 16 residues. CDR1 is SGHNT and CDR2 is YYREEE in the germline V gene (reference sequence). V was clipped by 0 bases and J by 7 bases; unmatched bases: 8. The CDR3 region has the DNA TGTGCCAGCAGCTTGGAAGCACTAGCGGGGGGCGGGGAGCAGTACTTC. This sequence encodes CASSLEALAGGGEQYF. The full variable domain, completed using reference TRBV5-4 and TRBJ2-7, is ETGVTQSPTHLIKTRGQQVTLRCSSQSGHNTVSWYQQALGQGPQFIFQYYREEENGRGNFPPRFSGLQFPNYSSELNVNALELDDSALYLCASSLEALAGGGEQYFGPGTRLTVT.

The J gene is TRBJ2-7, the V gene TRBV30; a possible D gene is TRBD1 (5 bases). The V and J ends lost 2 bases and 0 bases respectively, with 11 bases between them. This CDR3 contains 14 residues. Germline V gene sequence: CDR1 GTSNPN, CDR2 SVGIG (reference sequence). The CDR3 loop reads CAWSSGRSSYEQYF. Here the CDR3 DNA reads TGTGCCTGGAGTTCAGGGCGGAGCTCCTACGAGCAGTACTTC.

CDR3 loop: CASSEARASYGYTF. Here the CDR3 DNA reads TGTGCCAGCAGTGAAGCAAGGGCAAGCTACGGCTACACCTTC. V and J are TRBV2 and TRBJ1-2; D is undetermined. Germline loops: CDR1 SNHLY, CDR2 FYNNEI. V was cut by 0 bases and J by 8 bases, with 13 bases left in between. This CDR3 contains 14 residues.